These T cell receptor beta chains were read from a single sample in a study of T cells in narcolepsy. The protocol was immunoSEQ multiplex PCR, while the TCRdb copy is restricted to in-frame clones and leaves out a portion. The sample contains about 27,000 clones, more than 75% of which appear only once. The sample consisted of CD45RA- memory CD4+ T cells from PBMCs. These receptors all come from a human donor with narcolepsy. CDR3s include the opening cysteine and the closing phenylalanine or tryptophan. Fields, in order: CDR3 DNA, CDR3 protein, clone size, D gene, V gene, J gene. A D gene is named only where the DNA matches it firmly. Part of the rows lack a size; the others show once, few, many or a class for expanded clones.

CDR3nt: TGTGCCATCAGTGAAAGGGACAGATATGGCTACACCTTC
CDR3aa: CAISERDRYGYTF
abundance: few
d_gene: TRBD1
v_gene: TRBV10-3
j_gene: TRBJ1-2

CDR3nt: TGTGCCAGCAGTGAGGGTGGTTACAATGAGCAGTTCTTC
CDR3aa: CASSEGGYNEQFF
abundance: NA
d_gene: NA
v_gene: TRBV2
j_gene: TRBJ2-1

CDR3nt: TGCGCCAGCGGAGATCACGCCGGAGGGGAGACTGAAGCTTTCTTT
CDR3aa: CASGDHAGGETEAFF
abundance: hyperexpanded
d_gene: NA
v_gene: TRBV5-1
j_gene: TRBJ1-1

CDR3nt: TGTGCCAGCAGTTACCTTGGGGGGGACACTGAAGCTTTCTTT
CDR3aa: CASSYLGGDTEAFF
abundance: NA
d_gene: NA
v_gene: TRBV6-5
j_gene: TRBJ1-1

CDR3nt: TGTGCCAGCAGCGTAGCGGGCAGGGGGTCTTCACCCCTCCACTTT
CDR3aa: CASSVAGRGSSPLHF
abundance: NA
d_gene: TRBD1
v_gene: TRBV9
j_gene: TRBJ1-6

CDR3nt: TGTGCCAGCAGCTTTAGGGCGGGGTGGATGATCAACACTGAAGCTTTCTTT
CDR3aa: CASSFRAGWMINTEAFF
abundance: NA
d_gene: NA
v_gene: TRBV5-6
j_gene: TRBJ1-1

CDR3nt: TGTGCCAGCAGCCCTCAGTCCTGGTATCGGACCACAGATACGCAGTATTTT
CDR3aa: CASSPQSWYRTTDTQYF
abundance: few
d_gene: NA
v_gene: TRBV7-9
j_gene: TRBJ2-3

CDR3nt: TGTGCCAGCAGCGCGGGGGGCTACAATGAGCAGTTCTTC
CDR3aa: CASSAGGYNEQFF
abundance: NA
d_gene: TRBD2
v_gene: TRBV11-3
j_gene: TRBJ2-1

CDR3nt: TGTGCCAGCAGCGTTTTCACTAGCGGGGGGGAGACCCAGTACTTC
CDR3aa: CASSVFTSGGETQYF
abundance: NA
d_gene: TRBD2
v_gene: TRBV14
j_gene: TRBJ2-5

CDR3nt: TGTGCCATCAGGGGGACTAGCGGGCAATCCTACGAGCAGTACTTC
CDR3aa: CAIRGTSGQSYEQYF
abundance: NA
d_gene: TRBD2
v_gene: TRBV10-3
j_gene: TRBJ2-7

CDR3nt: TGTGCCAGCAGTAGGGCTAACGAGCAGTACTTC
CDR3aa: CASSRANEQYF
abundance: NA
d_gene: NA
v_gene: TRBV6-6
j_gene: TRBJ2-7

CDR3nt: TGTGCCAGCAGCCTAGTAGGAGCTGGAAACACCATATATTTT
CDR3aa: CASSLVGAGNTIYF
abundance: NA
d_gene: NA
v_gene: TRBV5-4
j_gene: TRBJ1-3

CDR3nt: TGTGCCAGCAGCCCCGGACTGTACACAGATACGCAGTATTTT
CDR3aa: CASSPGLYTDTQYF
abundance: NA
d_gene: NA
v_gene: TRBV7-2
j_gene: TRBJ2-3

CDR3nt: TGTGCCAGCAGTAGAGAAATTTCTTCGGGACTAGCGGGCAGCTTC
CDR3aa: CASSREISSGLAGSF
abundance: NA
d_gene: TRBD2
v_gene: TRBV6-1
j_gene: TRBJ2-4

CDR3nt: TGCGCCAGCAGCTTGACCGGGACTAGCGTGAATGAGCAGTTCTTC
CDR3aa: CASSLTGTSVNEQFF
abundance: NA
d_gene: TRBD2
v_gene: TRBV5-1
j_gene: TRBJ2-1

CDR3nt: TGTGCCAGCAGCTTAGGGGCGGTTCACCACGAGCAGTACTTC
CDR3aa: CASSLGAVHHEQYF
abundance: NA
d_gene: NA
v_gene: TRBV7-9
j_gene: TRBJ2-7

CDR3nt: TGTGCCAGCAGCAAGGGACAGTACTCCTACAATGAGCAGTTCTTC
CDR3aa: CASSKGQYSYNEQFF
abundance: NA
d_gene: TRBD1
v_gene: TRBV5-4
j_gene: TRBJ2-1

CDR3nt: TGTGCCAGCAGCTTAGCGCTTACAGGACAGGGAGAGACCCAGTACTTC
CDR3aa: CASSLALTGQGETQYF
abundance: NA
d_gene: TRBD1
v_gene: TRBV11-1
j_gene: TRBJ2-5

CDR3nt: TGTGCCAGCAGTCCTTTAATCGGGGGGGGACGGCCCTACAATGAGCAGTTCTTC
CDR3aa: CASSPLIGGGRPYNEQFF
abundance: NA
d_gene: TRBD2
v_gene: TRBV27
j_gene: TRBJ2-1

CDR3nt: TGTGCCAGTACCCCCCGTTTACAGAACTCTGGGGCCAACGTCCTGACTTTC
CDR3aa: CASTPRLQNSGANVLTF
abundance: few
d_gene: NA
v_gene: TRBV19
j_gene: TRBJ2-6

CDR3nt: TGCGCCAGCAGTGATGGTCTGAACACTGAAGCTTTCTTT
CDR3aa: CASSDGLNTEAFF
abundance: once
d_gene: NA
v_gene: TRBV10-2
j_gene: TRBJ1-1

CDR3nt: TGCGCCGGCTACAGGGGGCTCGCGGCTAATGAAAAACTGTTTTTT
CDR3aa: CAGYRGLAANEKLFF
abundance: NA
d_gene: TRBD1
v_gene: TRBV23-1
j_gene: TRBJ1-4

CDR3nt: TGTGCCAGCAGCCGGAGACTAGCGGGGGGAAGGGAGACCCAGTACTTC
CDR3aa: CASSRRLAGGRETQYF
abundance: NA
d_gene: TRBD2
v_gene: TRBV4-2
j_gene: TRBJ2-5

CDR3nt: TGTGCCAGCAGCGCACAACCACTAGCCCTCACAGATACGCAGTATTTT
CDR3aa: CASSAQPLALTDTQYF
abundance: once
d_gene: NA
v_gene: TRBV9
j_gene: TRBJ2-3

CDR3nt: TGTGCCAGCACCCCGACAGGAGTTAGCAATCAGCCCCAGCATTTT
CDR3aa: CASTPTGVSNQPQHF
abundance: once
d_gene: NA
v_gene: TRBV6-1
j_gene: TRBJ1-5

CDR3nt: TGTGCCAGCAGCCACAGTGGGACAGGTGGAAACACCATATATTTT
CDR3aa: CASSHSGTGGNTIYF
abundance: NA
d_gene: TRBD1
v_gene: TRBV27
j_gene: TRBJ1-3

CDR3nt: TGTGCCAGCAGCCGGGACCCTCAAGGTGAAGCTTTCTTT
CDR3aa: CASSRDPQGEAFF
abundance: few
d_gene: NA
v_gene: TRBV7-3
j_gene: TRBJ1-1

CDR3nt: TGTGCCAGCAGCTTATCCAGCGAAGGGACTGAAGCTTTCTTT
CDR3aa: CASSLSSEGTEAFF
abundance: NA
d_gene: NA
v_gene: TRBV7-8
j_gene: TRBJ1-1

CDR3nt: TGTGCCAGCAGGTCGGGACTAGCGGGTGGGTTGGATGAGCAGTTCTTC
CDR3aa: CASRSGLAGGLDEQFF
abundance: once
d_gene: TRBD2
v_gene: TRBV5-4
j_gene: TRBJ2-1

CDR3nt: TGTGCCAGCAGCGCCCGGAATTATCAGCCCCAGCATTTT
CDR3aa: CASSARNYQPQHF
abundance: NA
d_gene: NA
v_gene: TRBV5-6
j_gene: TRBJ1-5

CDR3nt: TGTGCCAGCAGCGTTGACAGGGGGCGAGGCTACACCTTC
CDR3aa: CASSVDRGRGYTF
abundance: NA
d_gene: TRBD1
v_gene: TRBV9
j_gene: TRBJ1-2

CDR3nt: TGTGCCAGCAGCCCGCAGCGGCGGGCAGGGGATAATGAAAAACTGTTTTTT
CDR3aa: CASSPQRRAGDNEKLFF
abundance: once
d_gene: NA
v_gene: TRBV9
j_gene: TRBJ1-4

CDR3nt: TGCGCCAGCAGCGGGACAGGGATCGGCACTGAAGCTTTCTTT
CDR3aa: CASSGTGIGTEAFF
abundance: NA
d_gene: TRBD1
v_gene: TRBV5-1
j_gene: TRBJ1-1

CDR3nt: TGTGCCAGTAGTATGGTCCCTTGGGGAGCGGGGAGCCAAGAGACCCAGTACTTC
CDR3aa: CASSMVPWGAGSQETQYF
abundance: NA
d_gene: TRBD2
v_gene: TRBV19
j_gene: TRBJ2-5

CDR3nt: TGTGCCAGCAGCTTAGAATCGGCCCGAAACACCATATATTTT
CDR3aa: CASSLESARNTIYF
abundance: NA
d_gene: NA
v_gene: TRBV11-2
j_gene: TRBJ1-3

CDR3nt: TGTGCCAGCAGCTTAGGGGCTAGCGGGGGCAGCACAGATACGCAGTATTTT
CDR3aa: CASSLGASGGSTDTQYF
abundance: NA
d_gene: TRBD2
v_gene: TRBV7-9
j_gene: TRBJ2-3

CDR3nt: TGTGCCAGCAGCGTAACAGGACTAGCGGAAAACACAGATACGCAGTATTTT
CDR3aa: CASSVTGLAENTDTQYF
abundance: NA
d_gene: TRBD2
v_gene: TRBV9
j_gene: TRBJ2-3

CDR3nt: TGCGCCAGCAGCTCAGGACAGGCCCCGTCCACAGATACGCAGTATTTT
CDR3aa: CASSSGQAPSTDTQYF
abundance: NA
d_gene: TRBD1
v_gene: TRBV5-1
j_gene: TRBJ2-3

CDR3nt: TGTGCCAGCAGCCCCTTAAGTCGACAGGGGAAGTACGAGCAGTACTTC
CDR3aa: CASSPLSRQGKYEQYF
abundance: NA
d_gene: TRBD1
v_gene: TRBV11-2
j_gene: TRBJ2-7

CDR3nt: TGCGCCACCAGGGAGAGGGACAACACCGGGGAGCTGTTTTTT
CDR3aa: CATRERDNTGELFF
abundance: NA
d_gene: NA
v_gene: TRBV5-1
j_gene: TRBJ2-2

CDR3nt: TGTGCCAGCAGCTTAGAGCTGGGGGCGTACGAGCAGTACTTC
CDR3aa: CASSLELGAYEQYF
abundance: NA
d_gene: NA
v_gene: TRBV11-1
j_gene: TRBJ2-7

CDR3nt: TGTGCCAGCAGTGAAGCGGGACGCAACTATGGCTACACCTTC
CDR3aa: CASSEAGRNYGYTF
abundance: NA
d_gene: NA
v_gene: TRBV6-1
j_gene: TRBJ1-2

CDR3nt: TGTGCCAGCAGCTTAAAGGGGGCGCTGGTCCACGAGCAGTACTTC
CDR3aa: CASSLKGALVHEQYF
abundance: NA
d_gene: TRBD1
v_gene: TRBV7-2
j_gene: TRBJ2-7